This T cell receptor beta chain is drawn from a study of cytomegalovirus exposure and HLA in healthy donors. Both 60 Vbeta primers and 13 Jbeta primers went into the PCR. The data were produced by immunoSEQ multiplex PCR, yet TCRdb's version contains in-frame clones alone and is incomplete. The data hold some 96,000 clones, with 76% observed a single time. Per germline, CDR1 MNHNY and CDR2 SVGAGI (reference sequence). V gave up 2 bases and J gave up 6 bases; unmatched junction bases: 4. The length of the CDR3 is 15 residues. The receptor's source is an older woman in good health and CMV-seropositive. The sample comprised PBMCs. The chain links TRBV6-6 to TRBJ2-1; 10 bases are shared with TRBD2. CDR3 sequence (DNA): TGTGCCAGCAGTTACGGGACTAGCGCATCCAATGAGCAGTTCTTC. Residues: CASSYGTSASNEQFF.